Listed here are 21 T cell receptor beta chains from one sample, sequenced in a study of blood T cell repertoires in COVID-19. TCRdb's copy holds only in-frame clones and misses some; the assay was immunoSEQ multiplex PCR. The repertoire has around 280,000 clones, 86% of them found once; the top ten carry 2% to 2.5%. Material for sequencing was peripheral blood. These TCRs come from a young woman who had recovered from COVID-19.

This chain links TRBV5-1 with TRBJ2-5, with a weak D call TRBD2 (6 bases). The V gene's germline CDR1 is SGHRS and CDR2 YFSETQ. The CDR3 length is 14 residues. V lost 0 bases and J 4 bases, leaving 10 bases between the germline ends. The CDR3 coding sequence is TGCGCCAGCAGCTTGGCCTTTAGCGGAGAGACCCAGTACTTC. Translation gives CASSLAFSGETQYF.

The rearrangement uses TRBV10-2 and TRBJ1-2; D is possibly TRBD1 (6 bases). This CDR3 is 15 amino acids long. The germline gives CDR1 WSHSY, CDR2 SAAADI. V was pared by 0 bases and J by 4 bases, with 12 bases between. The CDR3 DNA reads TGCGCCAGCAGTGAGTCCCCGGGACAAACCTATGGCTACACCTTC. Translation gives CASSESPGQTYGYTF.

The rearrangement uses TRBV6-4 and TRBJ2-7; TRBD2 matches at 14 bases. Per the germline V gene, CDR1 is MRHNA and CDR2 is SNTAGT. This CDR3 has 15 residues. V shed 9 bases, J shed 3 bases, and the junction held 7 bases outside the gene matches. CDR3 sequence reads: CASTGTSGSHYEQYF. The CDR3 nucleotides are TGTGCCAGTACCGGGACTAGCGGGAGCCACTACGAGCAGTACTTC.

This chain uses TRBV3-1 (or the pseudogene TRBV3-2) with TRBJ2-7; no reliable D call. The V end was cut by 0 bases, the J end by 7 bases, with 13 bases between. This CDR3 is built from 14 residues. Germline CDR1 LGHDT, CDR2 YNNKEL (reference sequence). CDR3 in DNA: TGTGCCAGCAGCCAAGACCGTAGCCCCCGGGAGCAGTACTTC. This sequence encodes CASSQDRSPREQYF.

V usage is TRBV5-1 and J usage is TRBJ1-1, with D hard to call. V lost 2 bases, J lost 1 base, and 9 bases lay in between. The CDR3 is made up of 14 amino acids. The germline gives CDR1 SGHRS, CDR2 YFSETQ. The CDR3 DNA reads TGCGCCAGCAGCTTATTGGCCGAGAACACTGAAGCTTTCTTT. This sequence encodes CASSLLAENTEAFF.

The rearrangement uses TRBV2 and TRBJ1-1; a weak D match, TRBD1 (6 bases). CDR3 size: 15 residues. V was trimmed by 6 bases and J by 4 bases, leaving 18 bases between them. Germline CDR1 reads SNHLY; CDR2 reads FYNNEI. DNA of the CDR3: TGTGCCAGCAGGGCTCGCGGCCAGGGGACCACTGAAGCTTTCTTT. Encoded protein: CASRARGQGTTEAFF.

The genes are TRBV6-5 and TRBJ1-5, with 12 bases aligning to TRBD1. The CDR3 length is 14 residues. V was pared by 7 bases and J by 5 bases, with 3 bases of the junction left unmatched. Germline V gene sequence: CDR1 MNHEY, CDR2 SVGAGI. The CDR3 DNA is TGTGCCAGCAAGGGGACAGGGGGCTATCAGCCCCAGCATTTT. It yields the protein CASKGTGGYQPQHF.

V gene TRBV27 combines with J gene TRBJ1-6, with 8 bases lining up with TRBD1. V lost 6 bases and J lost 9; bases outside the gene matches: 7. CDR3 length equals 14 residues. Per germline, CDR1 MNHEY and CDR2 SMNVEV (reference sequence). CDR3 sequence: CASRYRGWFSPLHF. CDR3 nucleotide sequence: TGTGCCAGCAGGTACAGGGGGTGGTTTTCACCCCTCCACTTT.

The CDR3 reads CATSDGAGILEETQYF. The CDR3 DNA follows: TGTGCCACCAGTGATGGGGCTGGGATCTTGGAAGAGACCCAGTACTTC. The chain couples TRBV24-1 to TRBJ2-5; D possibly corresponds to TRBD1 (5 bases). Germline V CDR1 and CDR2: KGHDR, SFDVKD. The CDR3 runs to 16 residues. V lost 3 bases to trimming and J lost 3 bases, with 16 bases between them.

The V gene is TRBV5-1, the J gene TRBJ1-6; 7 nucleotides line up with TRBD1. Trimming took 0 bases from V and 10 from J; bases not matched to a gene: 7. The germline gives CDR1 SGHRS, CDR2 YFSETQ. The CDR3 has 15 amino acids. CDR3 DNA: TGCGCCAGCAGCTTGGCTGGACAGGCTGGGTCACCCCTCCACTTT. Protein sequence: CASSLAGQAGSPLHF.

This chain's CDR3 is CASSRQTGNTGELFF. In DNA form, the CDR3 reads TGCGCCAGCAGCCGCCAAACAGGGAACACCGGGGAGCTGTTTTTT. This chain links TRBV4-1 with TRBJ2-2; tentative D call: TRBD1 (5 bases). This CDR3 comprises 15 residues. Germline V lookup: CDR1 MGHRA, CDR2 YSYEKL. With 4 bases removed from V and 1 base from J, the gap between germline ends came to 10 bases.

The J gene is TRBJ2-3, the V gene TRBV7-9; D unclear. V lost 6 bases and J lost 4, with 11 bases in between. From germline, CDR1 is SEHNR and CDR2 FQNEAQ (reference sequence). The CDR3 has 13 residues. For the CDR3, the DNA is TGTGCCAGCAGGCCTAGTTTATCAGATACGCAGTATTTT. It specifies CASRPSLSDTQYF.

CDR3 amino acids: CSVGRQGQGGYGYTF. The DNA for the CDR3 is TGCAGCGTTGGACGACAGGGGCAGGGGGGGTATGGCTACACCTTC. This sequence joins TRBV29-1 and TRBJ1-2, with 8 positions matching TRBD1. Per the germline V gene, CDR1 is SQVTM and CDR2 is ANQGSEA. V lost 4 bases and J lost 5; bases outside the gene matches: 12. CDR3 size: 15 residues.

The J gene is TRBJ1-1, the V gene TRBV19, with D possibly being TRBD1 (6 bases). The length of the CDR3 is 12 residues. Germline values: CDR1 LNHDA, CDR2 SQIVND (reference sequence). V lost 3 bases and J 7 bases, leaving 9 bases between the germline ends. The CDR3, as DNA: TGTGCCAGTAGTATGGGGGGGCTTGAAGCTTTCTTT. Residues: CASSMGGLEAFF.

The V and J genes are TRBV11-2 and TRBJ2-2, with a tentative D call TRBD2 (6 bases). There are 16 residues in the CDR3. Germline CDR1 and CDR2: SGHAT and FQNNGV. Trimming removed 5 bases at V and 5 bases at J, with 18 bases between. CDR3 in DNA: TGTGCCAGCAGCCTGACGGGCGGGAAAGGAACCGGGGAGCTGTTTTTT. Protein sequence: CASSLTGGKGTGELFF.

The CDR3 DNA reads TGTGCCAGCAGCCTACACGGGACAGGTGGGACTCAGCCCCAGCATTTT. Translation: CASSLHGTGGTQPQHF. The chain recombines TRBV5-6 with TRBJ1-5, with 8 nucleotides matching TRBD1. The J segment lost 6 bases and the V segment lost 4 bases, leaving 12 bases of the junction unmatched. Germline V gene data show CDR1 as SGHDT and CDR2 as YYEEEE. This CDR3 is 16 amino acids long. The full variable domain, with the rest looked up from reference TRBV5-6 and TRBJ1-5, is DAGVTQSPTHLIKTRGQQVTLRCSPKSGHDTVSWYQQALGQGPQFIFQYYEEEERQRGNFPDRFSGHQFPNYSSELNVNALLLGDSALYLCASSLHGTGGTQPQHFGDGTRLSIL.

This clone was seen only once. This chain links TRBV18 with TRBJ1-6; D may be TRBD1 (6 bases). CDR1 is KGHSH and CDR2 is LQKENI in the germline V gene. The V gene lost 6 bases and the J gene lost 6 bases, with 15 bases spanning the gap. The CDR3 is 15 amino acids. CDR3 sequence: CASSPTDSVNSPLHF. CDR3 coding DNA: TGTGCCAGCTCCCCTACGGACAGCGTTAATTCACCCCTCCACTTT.

The chain carries TRBV11-2 and TRBJ1-6; weak D call: TRBD1 (6 bases). The length of the CDR3 is 13 residues. V shed 9 bases and J shed 4 bases, with 10 bases lying between them. Germline assignment: CDR1 SGHAT and CDR2 FQNNGV. The CDR3 region has the DNA TGTGCCAGGGGGGCAGAATATAATTCACCCCTCCACTTT. Translated: CARGAEYNSPLHF.

The chain is built from TRBV2 and TRBJ1-6; 9 nucleotides agree with TRBD1. The CDR3 has 14 amino acids. Losses at the gene ends were 4 bases for V and 7 bases for J; bases not matched to a gene: 2. Germline-derived CDR1 and CDR2 are SNHLY and FYNNEI. The CDR3 sequence: CASSGQGDNSPLHF. DNA of the CDR3: TGTGCCAGCAGTGGACAGGGGGACAATTCACCCCTCCACTTT.

CDR3 bases: TGTGCCAGCAGGAGCTCTGGGGCCAACGTCCTGACTTTC. Its protein product is CASRSSGANVLTF. The V gene is TRBV12-3 or TRBV12-4, the J gene TRBJ2-6; D not certain. The V and J ends lost 6 bases and 0 bases respectively, with 3 bases between them. The CDR3 extends over 13 amino acids.

The chain couples TRBV19 to TRBJ2-3; possibly TRBD1 for D (6 bases). This CDR3 is 12 amino acids long. The germline CDR1 and CDR2 sequences are LNHDA and SQIVND (reference sequence). Between the trimmed V and J ends, which lost 8 bases and 2 bases, there was a span of 8 bases. CDR3 coding DNA: TGTGCCAGTGAGGGGGACACAGATACGCAGTATTTT. Its translation is CASEGDTDTQYF.